Listed here are 27 T cell receptor beta chains from one sample, sequenced in a study of shared clonotypes between healthy human individuals. This table comes from immunoSEQ multiplex PCR, and its TCRdb copy is limited to in-frame clones, with some not included. The sample holds about 2.4 million clones; roughly 93% are singletons and the top ten take around 0.37%. Sequences were obtained from naive CD4+ T cells from PBMCs. Described subset: CD45RA+ positively selected. These receptors all stem from a man in his late teens or twenties in good health. Some clones in this sample may be carry-over from other donors' samples.

The V gene is TRBV2, the J gene TRBJ1-1; D unresolved. CDR1 and CDR2 (germline): SNHLY, FYNNEI. Trimming stripped 8 bases from V and 1 base from J, with 14 bases between. The CDR3 contains 14 residues. CDR3: CASYFSPTNTEAFF. CDR3 nucleotide sequence: TGTGCCAGCTATTTCTCCCCAACGAACACTGAAGCTTTCTTT.

This sequence joins TRBV11-2 and TRBJ1-5; 11 nucleotides agree with TRBD1. Germline values: CDR1 SGHAT, CDR2 FQNNGV. The CDR3 covers 17 residues. V dropped 5 bases and J dropped 4; count of bases not matched to a gene: 10. CDR3 DNA: TGTGCCAGCAGCCCCATGGGACAGGGGGGGGGAAATCAGCCCCAGCATTTT. It is translated as CASSPMGQGGGNQPQHF.

Only a few counts were recorded for this clone. V gene TRBV4-2 combines with J gene TRBJ2-2, with 8 bases lining up with TRBD2. This CDR3 has 17 amino acids. V shed 2 bases, J shed 7 bases, and the junction held 12 bases outside the gene matches. Germline assignment: CDR1 LGHNA and CDR2 YNFKEQ. CDR3 residues: CASSQLLSQREHGELFF. The CDR3, as DNA: TGTGCCAGCAGCCAACTTTTGTCCCAGCGGGAGCACGGGGAGCTGTTTTTT.

Remarks on this clone: Other DNA sequences in this specimen translate into the identical CDR3. The chain has TRBV20-1 and TRBJ1-1; D not resolved. Germline V gene lookup returns CDR1 DFQATT and CDR2 SNEGSKA (reference sequence). Trimming took off 0 bases at V and 3 bases at J, with 2 bases between the two ends. The CDR3 contains 11 residues. CDR3 in DNA: TGCAGTGCTAGAGACGACACTGAAGCTTTCTTT. As protein: CSARDDTEAFF.

The genes are TRBV5-6 and TRBJ2-5; 9 bases are a match to TRBD1. Germline V gene data show CDR1 as SGHDT and CDR2 as YYEEEE. V was clipped by 2 bases and J by 1 base; unmatched bases: 9. CDR3 length equals 17 residues. CDR3 bases: TGTGCCAGCAGCTTATACTCCGGGACAGGGAGCCAAGAGACCCAGTACTTC. It codes for CASSLYSGTGSQETQYF.

This chain uses TRBV28 with TRBJ2-5, with 8 positions matching TRBD1. Losses at the gene ends were 6 bases for V and 4 bases for J; bases not matched to a gene: 10. CDR3 size: 15 residues. CDR1 and CDR2 from the germline V gene are MDHEN and SYDVKM. The CDR3 DNA is TGTGCCAGCAGGCGGACAGGGCGACCGGGAGAGACCCAGTACTTC. Its protein product is CASRRTGRPGETQYF.

V gene TRBV28 combines with J gene TRBJ1-1; unclear D gene. This CDR3 is built from 10 residues. The germline CDR1 and CDR2 sequences are MDHEN and SYDVKM. Deletions cut 6 bases from V and 11 bases from J, with 10 bases between. This chain's CDR3 is CASRRTRAFF. CDR3 coding DNA: TGTGCCAGCAGACGGACTAGGGCTTTCTTT.

This chain links TRBV7-9 with TRBJ2-1; TRBD2 might be the D (5 bases). The CDR3 runs 13 residues. Germline CDR1 is SEHNR and CDR2 is FQNEAQ (reference sequence). The V gene lost 1 base and the J gene lost 10 bases, with 11 bases spanning the gap. CDR3 in DNA: TGTGCCAGCAGCTTAGAAGGAGGCGGCGAGCAGTTCTTC. Amino acids: CASSLEGGGEQFF.

The chain employs TRBV29-1 and TRBJ1-1, with D tentatively TRBD1 (6 bases). The CDR3 is 13 amino acids. V lost 7 bases, J lost 4 bases, and 16 bases lay in between. Germline V lookup: CDR1 SQVTM, CDR2 ANQGSEA. The CDR3 DNA reads TGCAGCGGTTCACAGGGTTGGAGCACTGAAGCTTTCTTT. It codes for CSGSQGWSTEAFF.

This chain links TRBV11-2 with TRBJ2-3; 14 bases match TRBD2. V trimming: 6 bases; J trimming: 4 bases; junction bases outside the gene matches: 6. Looked up from germline, CDR1 is SGHAT and CDR2 is FQNNGV. This CDR3 region has 16 residues. CDR3 in amino acids: CASRNTGLAGADTQYF. In DNA form, the CDR3 reads TGTGCCAGCAGGAATACGGGACTAGCGGGAGCAGATACGCAGTATTTT.

This clone was recorded once. V is TRBV19 and J is TRBJ2-7, with D perhaps TRBD2 (5 bases). The V end was cut by 3 bases, the J end by 1 base, with 10 bases between. Germline CDR1 is LNHDA and CDR2 is SQIVND (reference sequence). The CDR3 runs to 14 residues. The CDR3 region is CASSIGVTSYEQYF. The CDR3 DNA reads TGTGCCAGTAGTATCGGGGTCACGTCCTACGAGCAGTACTTC.

This clone was seen just once. V is TRBV10-1 and J is TRBJ2-1, with 7 bases lining up with TRBD2. CDR1 WNHNN and CDR2 SYGVQD come from the germline V gene (reference sequence). J gave up 9 bases and V 1 base, and 6 bases lay outside the gene matches. CDR3 size: 14 residues. CDR3 amino acids: CASSEYAGEVEQFF. The CDR3 region has the DNA TGCGCCAGCAGTGAGTATGCGGGAGAGGTTGAGCAGTTCTTC.

The chain combines TRBV5-4 with TRBJ2-1, with a weak D call TRBD2 (5 bases). Germline V gene lookup returns CDR1 SGHNT and CDR2 YYREEE (reference sequence). Trimming left V 4 bases short and J 4 bases short, with 12 bases between. The CDR3 has 14 amino acids. The CDR3 loop reads CASSPGPGYNEQFF. CDR3 in DNA: TGTGCCAGCAGCCCCGGTCCGGGATACAATGAGCAGTTCTTC.

This clone was seen just once. V is TRBV6-5 and J is TRBJ1-2; D might be TRBD1 (6 bases). Trimming cost V 5 bases and J 10 bases, with 17 bases left between them. The CDR3 has 13 amino acids. CDR1 MNHEY and CDR2 SVGAGI come from the germline V gene. CDR3 sequence: CASSSGGGRVYTF. The DNA of the CDR3 is TGTGCCAGCAGTAGCGGAGGGGGTCGCGTCTACACCTTC.

Here the CDR3 reads CASGWGGSAWETQYF. Here the CDR3 DNA reads TGTGCCAGCGGCTGGGGCGGGAGCGCTTGGGAGACCCAGTACTTC. The rearrangement links TRBV27 to TRBJ2-5; 7 bases map to TRBD2. V dropped 8 bases and J dropped 5; count of bases not matched to a gene: 14. CDR3 length equals 15 residues. CDR1 and CDR2 (germline): MNHEY, SMNVEV (reference sequence).

About this clone itself: Other DNA sequences in this specimen translate into the identical CDR3. V usage is TRBV28 and J usage is TRBJ2-6; D gene ambiguous. This CDR3 has 13 amino acids. Germline V gene sequence: CDR1 MDHEN, CDR2 SYDVKM. The V end lost 6 bases, the J end lost 0 bases, and 3 bases lay between the germline ends. The chain's CDR3 is CASRYSGANVLTF. The CDR3 nucleotides are TGTGCCAGCAGGTACTCTGGGGCCAACGTCCTGACTTTC.

This clone was seen only once. The V call is TRBV7-7, the J call TRBJ2-5; D possibly uses TRBD1 or TRBD2 (6 bases each). This CDR3 is 14 amino acids long. CDR1 SSHAT and CDR2 FNYEAQ come from the germline V gene (reference sequence). Trimming removed 5 bases at V and 2 bases at J, with 12 bases between. The CDR3 bases are TGTGCCAGCAGCCCCCGGAGGGGGCAAGAGACCCAGTACTTC. Protein sequence: CASSPRRGQETQYF.

The chain recombines TRBV28 with TRBJ2-3; 15 nucleotides agree with TRBD2. Germline CDR1 is MDHEN and CDR2 is SYDVKM. The ends lost 6 bases at V and 0 bases at J; junction bases unmatched: 10. The CDR3 length is 19 residues. DNA for the CDR3: TGTGCCAGCAGGGCAGGACTAGCGGGAGGGTCAGGGAGCACAGATACGCAGTATTTT. It yields the protein CASRAGLAGGSGSTDTQYF.

The rearrangement links TRBV29-1 to TRBJ2-7, with D unresolved. The germline CDR1 and CDR2 sequences are SQVTM and ANQGSEA. This CDR3 is 13 amino acids long. The V end was cut by 0 bases, the J end by 3 bases, with 9 bases between. CDR3 bases: TGCAGCGTTGAAGATCAATTGGGCTACGAGCAGTACTTC. Protein product: CSVEDQLGYEQYF.

This chain connects TRBV6-5 to TRBJ1-1; the D is unclear. The CDR3 is made up of 12 amino acids. Deletions cut 5 bases from V and 8 bases from J, with 12 bases between. Germline assignment: CDR1 MNHEY and CDR2 SVGAGI. CDR3 region: CASSERSSEAFF. In nucleotides, the CDR3 is TGTGCCAGCAGTGAACGGAGTAGCGAAGCTTTCTTT.

The rearrangement uses TRBV15 and TRBJ2-5; possible D gene TRBD2, 6 bases. The ends were cut back, 4 bases at V and 2 bases at J, with 8 bases in the middle. This CDR3 contains 13 residues. Germline loops: CDR1 LNHNV, CDR2 YYDKDF (reference sequence). Written as DNA, the CDR3 is TGTGCCACCAGCACGGGGGAACAAGAGACCCAGTACTTC. Translating gives CATSTGEQETQYF.

CDR3 loop: CASSPGDREKLFF. As DNA, the CDR3 is TGTGCCAGCTCACCTGGGGACAGAGAAAAACTGTTTTTT. V usage is TRBV18 and J usage is TRBJ1-4; 7 bases are a match to TRBD1. V dropped 3 bases and J dropped 8; count of bases not matched to a gene: 3. The CDR3 loop spans 13 amino acids. The germline CDR1 and CDR2 sequences are KGHSH and LQKENI.

CDR3 in amino acids: CAWSRAGPGDNQPQHF. For the CDR3, the DNA is TGTGCCTGGAGTAGGGCAGGACCAGGGGATAATCAGCCCCAGCATTTT. The gene calls are TRBV30 and TRBJ1-5; TRBD1 might be the D (6 bases). Germline assignment: CDR1 GTSNPN and CDR2 SVGIG (reference sequence). V was cut by 2 bases and J by 4 bases, with 18 bases left in between. CDR3 length equals 16 residues.

The chain employs TRBV7-2 and TRBJ2-7; D not certain. Germline values: CDR1 SGHTA, CDR2 FQGNSA. This CDR3 is 14 amino acids long. V was trimmed by 2 bases and J by 2 bases, leaving 10 bases between them. Here the CDR3 reads CASSLRSLTYEQYF. The CDR3 DNA reads TGTGCCAGCAGCTTACGCTCCCTTACCTACGAGCAGTACTTC.

CDR3 DNA sequence: TGTGCCAGCAGTTACTCTTTGCCCGGGGAGCTGTTTTTT. It translates to CASSYSLPGELFF. This chain joins TRBV6-5 and TRBJ2-2; D not resolved. The CDR3 totals 13 residues. Per germline, CDR1 MNHEY and CDR2 SVGAGI. Between the trimmed V and J ends, which lost 0 bases and 6 bases, there was a span of 5 bases.

CDR3 DNA: TGTGCCAGTAGGCCGTCGATCTCTGGAAACACCATATATTTT. This gives the protein CASRPSISGNTIYF. This chain joins TRBV19 and TRBJ1-3; D call uncertain. CDR1 is LNHDA, CDR2 SQIVND, per germline (reference sequence). The V and J ends lost 6 bases and 0 bases respectively, with 9 bases between them. This CDR3 is 14 amino acids long.

The chain couples TRBV9 to TRBJ2-5; 9 bases are a match to TRBD2. The J call is uncertain, as TRBJ2-7 better fits the DNA end. CDR1 is SGDLS and CDR2 is YYNGEE in the germline V gene. There are 16 residues in the CDR3. Here the CDR3 DNA reads TGTGCCAGCAGCGTTCGCGGGGGGGTGGCGATGCGCGAGCAGTACTTC. It translates to CASSVRGGVAMREQYF.